This T cell receptor beta chain originates from a study of shared clonotypes between healthy human individuals. Whole-study results and caveats: It was anticipated that sequencing depth would influence how many clonotypes donors shared.

Sequenced by immunoSEQ multiplex PCR; TCRdb stores in-frame clones only, minus some. The sample includes over 850,000 clones, 75% to 80% seen only once; the top ten take around 0.47%. Details on this clone: Its antigen is unidentified.

Germline CDR1 and CDR2: LGHNA and YNFKEQ. The junction had 1 base not matched to a gene; V was cut back by 2 bases and J by 2 bases. The CDR3 loop spans 15 amino acids. Sequences were obtained from memory CD4+ T cells from PBMCs. Described subset: CD45RA-negative fraction. The sequence derives from a man aged 18 to 30 in good health. Some clones in this sample may be carry-over from other donors' samples. The J gene is TRBJ1-4, the V gene TRBV4-2; 8 bases line up with TRBD1. The CDR3 nucleotides read TGTGCCAGCAGCCAACCAGGGGGCACTAATGAAAAACTGTTTTTT. This sequence encodes CASSQPGGTNEKLFF.